This T cell receptor (beta chain) was sequenced in a study of blood T cell repertoires in COVID-19 (dated by TCRdb to about 2020). For context, the study as a whole: The collaborator samples originated in the United States, Italy and Spain and spanned the acute and convalescent phases of COVID-19. The prospective study material was composed of cDNA or gDNA derived from T cells, B-cell-depleted T cells, or PBMCs. Subjects who had been exposed to COVID-19, were actively infected with it, or had recovered from it provided the deeply sampled blood TCRbeta repertoires that made up the dataset. The repertoires were made available in a free public database intended to serve as a resource for research on the immune response to SARS-CoV-2. The samples were drawn from two sources: the first 160 participants of the ongoing ImmuneRACE study, and 950 to 1,500 subjects contributed by 6 global collaborators. Nearly every sample came with metadata listing a de-identified subject ID, COVID-19 status, age in years and sex. Where HLA class I and class II types were available, the types were taken from metadata supplied by the sample provider, not from assay-based typing.

TCRbeta CDR3 regions were amplified from genomic DNA using the immunoSEQ Assay, a bias-controlled multiplex PCR. The authors' pipeline ran thus. Within the assay, amplification of reference gene primers was used to estimate how many nucleated cells each sample contained. Sequence reads were collapsed and filtered to measure the absolute abundance of every unique TCRbeta CDR3 rearrangement. Productive Simpson clonality was computed per sample as the square root of Simpson's diversity index over productive rearrangements. Held by TCRdb, this immuneACCESS table contains in-frame sequences only and omits some clones. Under half of the omission traces to an unresolved V gene where checked; the cause of the rest is unknown. V and J calls and clone size come straight from that table; D and trimming were deduced from the DNA. The table for this sample lists nearly 250,000 clones; approximately 86% of them were counted only once. The ten largest clones add up to 1.5% to 2% of the sample.

Samples from volunteer blood donors who had recovered from COVID-19 were contributed by a second Seattle source. Each collaborating institution followed its own protocols to collect whole blood in K2EDTA tubes. For TCRbeta analysis, collaborators shipped samples as frozen whole blood, isolated PBMCs, or DNA extracted from either of those sample types. Spanning cysteine to phenylalanine, the CDR3 consists of 16 amino acids. Just the 48-base CDR3 DNA is kept, in frame starting at base 1. The germline V gene specifies SGHTA as CDR1 and FQGTGA as CDR2. Germline trimming amounts to 3 bases on V and 2 bases on J, with 5 as the count of junction bases outside the gene matches. Concerning this clone itself: Its antigen remains undetermined. No much larger clone is present one base from it, and per-base qualities are unavailable.

Study-wide conclusions, independent of this receptor: Clinical and demographic metadata were provided uncurated, with the amount varying by source and participant.

Material: peripheral blood. The sequence was obtained from a woman aged 55-70 years who had recovered from COVID-19. The sequence links TRBV7-3 to TRBJ2-1; 9 junctional bases match TRBD1. The nucleotide sequence reads TGTGCCAGCAGCTTTCAGACAGGGGGGACCTACAATGAGCAGTTCTTC. The resulting protein is CASSFQTGGTYNEQFF.